Sequencing of this T cell receptor (beta chain) was carried out in a study of multiple sclerosis patients with progressive multifocal leukoencephalopathy. Study outcomes and limitations: Expanded clones at PML onset predated and persisted through natalizumab therapy. Lower normalized Shannon entropy suggested reduced TRB diversity in most PML patients.

Time point denoted: time of PML onset. Detection of JC virus DNA in cerebrospinal fluid confirmed PML diagnosed from clinical and MRI findings. Produced via immunoSEQ multiplex PCR; TCRdb's table is partial and in-frame only. The top ten hold 5.7% of the sample, which has approximately 30,000 clones, 87% seen once. CDR1 is MNHNS and CDR2 is SASEGT in the germline V gene. Trimming shortened V by 4 bases and J by 0 bases, and 16 bases separated the two germline ends. CDR3 length: 18 residues. On this clone: Its antigen is undetermined.

This TCR was recovered from a woman in her forties with progressive multifocal leukoencephalopathy. This sequence joins TRBV6-1 and TRBJ1-6; D is undetermined. Sequencing was performed on PBMCs, taken from a patient treated with natalizumab. The DNA of the CDR3 is TGTGCCAGCAGTGGCCCGGAACCATCGAGCTCCTATAATTCACCCCTCCACTTT. This codes for CASSGPEPSSSYNSPLHF.